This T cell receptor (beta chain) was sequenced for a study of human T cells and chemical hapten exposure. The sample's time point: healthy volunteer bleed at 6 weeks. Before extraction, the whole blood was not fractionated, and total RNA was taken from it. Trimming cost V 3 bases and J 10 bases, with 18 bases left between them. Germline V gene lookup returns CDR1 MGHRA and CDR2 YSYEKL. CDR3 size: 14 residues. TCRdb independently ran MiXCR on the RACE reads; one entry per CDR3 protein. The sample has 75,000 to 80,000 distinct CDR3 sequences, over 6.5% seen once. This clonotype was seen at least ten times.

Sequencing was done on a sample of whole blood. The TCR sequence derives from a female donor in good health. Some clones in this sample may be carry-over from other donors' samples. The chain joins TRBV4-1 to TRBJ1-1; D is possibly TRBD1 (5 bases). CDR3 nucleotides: TGCGCCAGCAGCCACCGCCCGCGGGACTTTCGAGCTTTCTTT. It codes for CASSHRPRDFRAFF.